This entry features one TCR beta chain sequence. Its specificity is not known. In all sorted populations, purity surpassed 95%. The sample comes from a study of beta chain features in type 1 diabetes. Study overall: Sorted cells numbering approximately 110,000,000 were examined across all samples. Findings of the study overall: Sequencing from cDNA could over-represent high-TCR-expressing cells.

Reverse transcription of all isolated RNA meant that expressed TCRB transcripts were sequenced. Deep immunoSEQ sequencing covered naive, central memory and regulatory T cell samples. Data came from immunoSEQ multiplex PCR; TCRdb stores just in-frame clones and leaves some out. The table records almost 350,000 clones, 20% of them present only once. Trimming shortened V by 0 bases and J by 8 bases, and 10 bases separated the two germline ends. This CDR3 is 13 amino acids long. Per germline, CDR1 MGHDK and CDR2 SYGVNS. This rearrangement joins TRBV25-1 to TRBJ1-1, with D tentatively TRBD1 (6 bases). The sample taken for sequencing was naive CD4+ T cells from blood. The sequence was obtained from a young woman in good health. CDR3: CASSEYRGGEAFF. CDR3 nucleotide sequence: TGTGCCAGCAGTGAATACCGGGGGGGCGAAGCTTTCTTT.